The rows below give T cell receptor beta chains drawn from one sample of a study of CXCR3 chemokines and chemotherapy response in bladder cancer. One entry per CDR3 protein, called by TCRdb with MiXCR from the PCR reads. The table records around 13,000 distinct CDR3 sequences, 9.5% to 15% of them present only once. The sample here was taken from a patient whose treatment included neoadjuvant chemotherapy. The receptors here all came from a human donor with bladder cancer that did not respond to neoadjuvant chemotherapy. CDR3s include the opening cysteine and the closing phenylalanine or tryptophan. Fields, in order: CDR3 DNA, CDR3 protein, V gene, J gene, D gene, clone size. A D gene is named only where the DNA matches it firmly. Clone sizes are given selectively: once, few, many, or a class where the clone is expanded.

TGTGCCACCAGCAGAGATAGTGGTCGAGGACCCTACGAGCAGTACTTC	CATSRDSGRGPYEQYF	TRBV15	TRBJ2-7	.	few
TGTGCCAGCAGCTTTTCAGGGGAAGGGGGCTACACCTTC	CASSFSGEGGYTF	TRBV5-6	TRBJ1-2	.	few
TGTGCCAGTAGCCTGGGACGTTCGTGGGATGGCTACACCTTC	CASSLGRSWDGYTF	TRBV19	TRBJ1-2	.	medium-sized
TGTGCCAGCTCACCACCTCTAGCGGGGGGCACGGTCAATGAGCAGTTCTTC	CASSPPLAGGTVNEQFF	TRBV18	TRBJ2-1	TRBD2	many
TGTGCCAGCAGCCGAGACACCCATTTTACTGAAGCTTTCTTT	CASSRDTHFTEAFF	TRBV5-5	TRBJ1-1	.	few
TGTGCCAGCAGTTCCCCGGGACAGGGTTTCGGTGGCTACACCTTC	CASSSPGQGFGGYTF	TRBV27	TRBJ1-2	TRBD1	few
TGTGCCATCAGTGAGTCTCTGGGGGCCACTGAAGCTTTCTTT	CAISESLGATEAFF	TRBV10-3	TRBJ1-1	.	many
TGTGCCTGGAGTGTAAGACCGGGGACGGGGGCACCCCTCCACTTT	CAWSVRPGTGAPLHF	TRBV30	TRBJ1-6	.	.
TGTGCCAGCAGCCCGCCTAGACAGTGGGACGTGAATGGCTACACCTTC	CASSPPRQWDVNGYTF	TRBV7-2	TRBJ1-2	.	many
TGTGCCAGCAGCTTGTGGGGTTATGGCTACACCTTC	CASSLWGYGYTF	TRBV5-6	TRBJ1-2	.	many
TGTGCCAGCAGCTTGTCGGCAGGGGATCTCGGGTACGAGCAGTACTTC	CASSLSAGDLGYEQYF	TRBV5-6	TRBJ2-7	.	medium-sized
TGTGCCAGCTCACCACTCGAGACAAAGGGGAACACTGAAGCTTTCTTT	CASSPLETKGNTEAFF	TRBV18	TRBJ1-1	.	many
TGTGCCAGCAGGCCCCTCGGGGGGGCATCTGGAAACACCATATATTTT	CASRPLGGASGNTIYF	TRBV6-1	TRBJ1-3	.	many
TGTGCCAGCAGCCCGCTAGCAGTCGTGACCGGGGAGCTGTTTTTT	CASSPLAVVTGELFF	TRBV27	TRBJ2-2	.	medium-sized
TGTGCCAGCAGCTCGTTACAGGGAACCTACAATGAGCAGTTCTTC	CASSSLQGTYNEQFF	TRBV11-1	TRBJ2-1	.	few
TGTGCCAGCAGCTTAGACAGGGGCCATGAGCAGTTCTTC	CASSLDRGHEQFF	TRBV7-3	TRBJ2-1	TRBD1	few
TGTGCCAGTAGGTTCGGCGGCGAAAAACTGTTTTTT	CASRFGGEKLFF	TRBV19	TRBJ1-4	.	many
TGTGCCAGCTCACCGCCGGGACAGGAGAATGAAAAACTGTTTTTT	CASSPPGQENEKLFF	TRBV18	TRBJ1-4	TRBD1	many
TGCAGCGTTGCAGGGGGCGCGAATCAGCCCCAGCATTTT	CSVAGGANQPQHF	TRBV29-1	TRBJ1-5	TRBD1	many
TGTGCCAGCAGGCCTCGGGGGGCGGATTGGAATTCACCCCTCCACTTT	CASRPRGADWNSPLHF	TRBV7-2	TRBJ1-6	.	medium-sized
TGTGCCAGCAGTTACAGGAGCGGGGGGCCCAATGAGCAGTTCTTC	CASSYRSGGPNEQFF	TRBV6-5	TRBJ2-1	TRBD2	many